The rows below give T cell receptor beta chains drawn from one sample of a study of cytotoxic CD8 clonotypes in ibrutinib-treated CLL. Only in-frame clones appear in the TCRdb table, and some are missing; sequencing was by immunoSEQ multiplex PCR. The table has 110,000 to 150,000 clones, around 93% seen once. Specimen: PBMCs, collected after 12 months of ibrutinib treatment. The receptors shown here come from a human donor with chronic lymphocytic leukemia. Each CDR3 is given with its conserved first and last residue. Each record gives: V gene, J gene, D gene, clone size, CDR3 protein, CDR3 DNA. D genes are given only for firm matches. Clone size appears in some rows only: once, few, many, or a class for an expanded clone.

TRBV6-5	TRBJ2-3	TRBD2	-	CASSYSGGNAQYF	TGTGCCAGCAGTTACTCGGGGGGGAATGCGCAGTATTTT
TRBV9	TRBJ2-1	-	-	CATGEGTNEQFF	TGTGCCACTGGGGAGGGGACAAATGAGCAGTTCTTC
TRBV28	TRBJ1-5	TRBD1	-	CASSHFYRDSYSNQPQHF	TGTGCCAGCAGTCATTTTTATAGGGACAGCTATAGCAATCAGCCCCAGCATTTT
TRBV19	TRBJ2-1	TRBD1	-	CASSYNPDRGVYNEQFF	TGTGCCAGTAGTTATAACCCGGACAGGGGGGTCTACAATGAGCAGTTCTTC
TRBV10-2	TRBJ1-1	-	once	CASSLAGYSTEAFF	TGCGCCAGCAGCCTCGCGGGGTATAGCACTGAAGCTTTCTTT
TRBV20-1	TRBJ2-5	-	-	CSERTRRTQYF	TGCAGTGAAAGGACCCGCCGGACCCAGTACTTC
TRBV7-2	TRBJ2-7	TRBD2	once	CASSLGGLGPYEQYF	TGTGCCAGCAGCTTAGGGGGACTAGGGCCCTACGAGCAGTACTTC
TRBV9	TRBJ2-7	-	-	CASSVVAAPYEQYF	TGTGCCAGCAGCGTAGTAGCGGCGCCCTACGAGCAGTACTTC
TRBV7-3	TRBJ2-1	-	-	CASSPSPGSYNEQFF	TGTGCCAGCAGCCCGAGTCCGGGGTCCTACAATGAGCAGTTCTTC
TRBV28	TRBJ2-1	TRBD2	-	CASSLGLAGGNEQFF	TGTGCCAGCAGTTTAGGGCTAGCGGGAGGCAATGAGCAGTTCTTC
TRBV6-6	TRBJ2-7	-	-	CASSPGLGGEQYF	TGTGCCAGCAGCCCTGGACTAGGGGGCGAGCAGTACTTC
TRBV7-9	TRBJ1-2	TRBD1	-	CASSLGTGVGYTF	TGTGCCAGCAGCTTGGGGACAGGGGTTGGCTACACCTTC
TRBV19	TRBJ2-1	-	-	CASSPSGVEQFF	TGTGCCAGTAGTCCGAGTGGAGTGGAGCAGTTCTTC
TRBV7-2	TRBJ2-2	-	-	CASSPGTPGELFF	TGTGCCAGCAGTCCAGGGACACCTGGGGAGCTGTTTTTT
TRBV28	TRBJ1-2	TRBD1	-	CASRMGQGVYGYTF	TGTGCCAGCAGGATGGGACAGGGGGTCTATGGCTACACCTTC
TRBV27	TRBJ2-2	-	few	CASREGPLAGELFF	TGTGCCAGCAGGGAGGGACCTCTAGCCGGGGAGCTGTTTTTT
TRBV4-1	TRBJ1-1	-	-	CASSQDLQKNTEAFF	TGCGCCAGCAGCCAAGATCTCCAGAAGAACACTGAAGCTTTCTTT
TRBV29-1	TRBJ1-1	-	-	CSVRYSSTEAFF	TGCAGCGTTAGGTACAGTTCCACTGAAGCTTTCTTT
TRBV6-1	TRBJ2-5	-	-	CASRILGGRETQYF	TGTGCCAGCAGAATCTTGGGGGGCCGGGAGACCCAGTACTTC
TRBV18	TRBJ2-1	-	-	CASSPPERTPYNEQFF	TGTGCCAGCTCACCGCCGGAGCGGACTCCCTACAATGAGCAGTTCTTC
TRBV7-2	TRBJ2-7	-	few	CASSLGVSTVYEQYF	TGTGCCAGCAGCTTAGGAGTTTCGACCGTCTACGAGCAGTACTTC
TRBV19	TRBJ2-5	-	-	CASSIAGVLQETQYF	TGTGCCAGTAGTATAGCGGGAGTTTTGCAAGAGACCCAGTACTTC
TRBV11-2	TRBJ2-1	TRBD2	-	CASSRGGVSYNEQFF	TGTGCCAGCAGCCGCGGGGGGGTCTCCTACAATGAGCAGTTCTTC
TRBV5-4	TRBJ1-1	-	-	CASSFGQQNTEAFF	TGTGCCAGCAGCTTCGGACAGCAGAACACTGAAGCTTTCTTT
TRBV11-2	TRBJ1-1	-	-	CASSPRGGRANTEAFF	TGTGCCAGCAGCCCAAGAGGCGGCCGGGCGAACACTGAAGCTTTCTTT
TRBV5-6	TRBJ2-2	-	-	CASSLGRNTGELFF	TGTGCCAGCAGCTTGGGACGGAACACCGGGGAGCTGTTTTTT
TRBV28	TRBJ1-1	-	-	CASSSLLVGTEAFF	TGTGCCAGCAGTTCCCTTCTTGTGGGCACTGAAGCTTTCTTT
TRBV6-5	TRBJ2-7	TRBD1	-	CASSKGQGLHEQYF	TGTGCCAGCTCAAAGGGACAGGGCCTCCACGAGCAGTACTTC
TRBV7-6	TRBJ1-1	-	-	CASSLGMDTEAFF	TGTGCCAGCAGCCTAGGCATGGACACTGAAGCTTTCTTT
TRBV28	TRBJ2-3	-	once	CASSFFTDTQYF	TGTGCCAGCAGTTTTTTCACAGATACGCAGTATTTT
TRBV7-2	TRBJ2-5	-	-	CASSLADGSETQYF	TGTGCCAGCAGCTTAGCGGACGGCAGCGAGACCCAGTACTTC
TRBV10-3	TRBJ2-2	TRBD1	-	CAILRTGDTGELFF	TGTGCCATCCTTAGGACAGGCGACACCGGGGAGCTGTTTTTT
TRBV9	TRBJ2-1	TRBD2	-	CASSVAGLAGGVSNEQFF	TGTGCCAGCAGCGTAGCAGGACTAGCGGGAGGTGTATCCAATGAGCAGTTCTTC
TRBV6-5	TRBJ1-4	-	-	CASSNEATNEKLFF	TGTGCCAGCAGTAATGAGGCAACTAATGAAAAACTGTTTTTT
TRBV27	TRBJ2-1	-	-	CASSLKSSYNEQFF	TGTGCCAGCAGTTTAAAGAGCTCCTACAATGAGCAGTTCTTC
TRBV5-5	TRBJ2-7	-	-	CASSFTSPNEQYF	TGTGCCAGCAGCTTTACTAGCCCCAACGAGCAGTACTTC
TRBV10-3	TRBJ2-3	-	-	CAITETNTDTQYF	TGTGCCATCACTGAGACCAACACAGATACGCAGTATTTT
TRBV5-6	TRBJ2-5	-	-	CASSSGPGPTTQYF	TGTGCCAGCAGCTCCGGCCCTGGGCCCACTACCCAGTACTTC
TRBV28	TRBJ2-7	-	-	CASSLGEEQYF	TGTGCCAGCAGCCTTGGAGAGGAGCAGTACTTC
TRBV6-5	TRBJ1-4	TRBD1	-	CASSYGTGKNEKLFF	TGTGCCAGCAGTTACGGGACAGGGAAGAACGAAAAACTGTTTTTT
TRBV28	TRBJ1-3	TRBD1	-	CASSTSGTVGNTIYF	TGTGCCAGCAGTACCTCCGGGACAGTGGGAAACACCATATATTTT